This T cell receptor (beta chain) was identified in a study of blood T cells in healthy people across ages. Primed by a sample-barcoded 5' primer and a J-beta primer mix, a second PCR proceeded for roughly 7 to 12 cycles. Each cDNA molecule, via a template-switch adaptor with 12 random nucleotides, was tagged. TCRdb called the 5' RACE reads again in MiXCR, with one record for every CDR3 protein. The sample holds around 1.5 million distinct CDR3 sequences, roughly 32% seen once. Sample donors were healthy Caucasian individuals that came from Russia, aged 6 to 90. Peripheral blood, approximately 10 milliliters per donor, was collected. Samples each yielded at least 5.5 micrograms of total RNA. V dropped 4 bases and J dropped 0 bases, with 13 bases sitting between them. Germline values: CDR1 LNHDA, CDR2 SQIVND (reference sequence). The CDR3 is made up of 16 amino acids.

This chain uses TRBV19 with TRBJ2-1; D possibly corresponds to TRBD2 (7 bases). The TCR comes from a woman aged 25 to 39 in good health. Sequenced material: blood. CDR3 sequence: CASSKGGTPSYNEQFF. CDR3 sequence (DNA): TGTGCCAGTAGTAAGGGGGGGACTCCCTCCTACAATGAGCAGTTCTTC.